Described below is a single T cell receptor (beta chain) sequence and its context. Its antigen is still unknown. Per-base quality was not reported, and no clone a single base away is much larger than it. Profiling of TCR beta VDJ combinations and CDR3 sequences used genomic DNA as the template. TCR repertoire sequencing was run on an Illumina HiSeq 2000. Processing in the source paper ran as follows. Repertoires were assessed using TRBV/TRBJ rearrangement plots, CDR3 size and DJ length profiles, and Simpson's diversity index. Whichever DNA sequence was most abundant in the deep sequencing data was defined as the immunodominant clone. CDR3 amino acid sequences were screened for sharing across subjects and were compared with published repertoires and the VDJdb database. The public reads were reprocessed in TCRdb via fastp at Q25 and MiXCR, keeping in-frame beta chains. A single entry per CDR3 protein holds the most common genes and DNA from its merged rows. TCRdb's processing, not the authors', yielded these V and J calls. The sample includes approximately 180,000 distinct CDR3 sequences, with 40% to 55% observed a single time. Around 1% of the sample goes to the ten largest clones.

This record comes from a study of CD8+CD57+ T cells in acquired aplastic anemia (dated by TCRdb to 2016 to 2018). A note on the overall study: On average, sorted CD4+ and CD8+ cells yielded 3 to 4 ug of extracted DNA, with a range of roughly 0.19 to 27.4 ug. CD8+CD57+ expansion was defined as frequency above the mean frequency observed in healthy subjects.

The study at large found these results: Patients and healthy controls showed no significant difference in CD8+ Simpson's diversity (P=0.060). Twenty-nine CD8+ CDR3 sequences were found in both patients and controls but appeared to be highly expressed in patients and within the immunodominant clones of the patients.

After removal of 7 bases from V and 1 base from J, the junction retains 4 bases not matched to a gene. The CDR3 sequence holds 13 residues, the cysteine and phenylalanine included. This entry keeps only the CDR3 DNA: 39 bases, framed from base 1. CDR1 and CDR2 (SGHTA, FQGTGA) derive from the germline V gene. Expansion of CD8+CD57+ cells had been shown by flow cytometry in the patients chosen for sequencing. All patients had severe acquired aplastic anemia diagnosed by International Study of Aplastic Anemia and Agranulocytosis and Camitta criteria. Patients had received no therapy at the time of blood sampling. In the study, sorted CD4+ and CD8+ blood T cells from patients with severe aplastic anemia and from healthy subjects underwent deep sequencing of TCR repertoires. In the USA, patient enrollment took place under clinicaltrials.gov protocols 00001620, 01623167, 00001397, 00071045, 00081523 and 00961064. Ficoll-Paque density gradient centrifugation was used to isolate peripheral blood mononuclear cells. Before DNA was extracted, CD4+ and CD8+ T cells were sorted using either FACS or magnetic beads.

This TCR was sampled from a human donor with aplastic anemia. The sample comprised sorted CD4+, CD8+, or CD8+CD57+ T cells (not recorded which) from PBMCs. Recombination connected TRBV7-3 to TRBJ2-7, with 7 bases in between that match TRBD2. The nucleotide sequence reads as follows: TGTGCCAGCAACGCAGCGGGATCCTACGAGCAGTACTTC. Its protein product is CASNAAGSYEQYF.